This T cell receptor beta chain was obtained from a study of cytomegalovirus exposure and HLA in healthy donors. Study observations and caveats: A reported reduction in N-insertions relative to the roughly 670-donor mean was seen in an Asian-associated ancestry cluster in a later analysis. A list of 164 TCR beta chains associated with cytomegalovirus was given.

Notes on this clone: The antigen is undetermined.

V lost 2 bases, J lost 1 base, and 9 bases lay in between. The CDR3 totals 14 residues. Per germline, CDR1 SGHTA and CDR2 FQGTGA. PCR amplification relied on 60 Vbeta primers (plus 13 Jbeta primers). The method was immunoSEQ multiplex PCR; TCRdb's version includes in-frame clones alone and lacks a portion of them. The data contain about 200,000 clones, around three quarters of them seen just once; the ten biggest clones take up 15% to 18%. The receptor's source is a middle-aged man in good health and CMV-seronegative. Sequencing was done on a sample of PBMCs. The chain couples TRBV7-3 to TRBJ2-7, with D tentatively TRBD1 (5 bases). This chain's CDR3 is CASSLSAGSYEQYF. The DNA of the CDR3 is TGTGCCAGCAGCTTATCTGCAGGGTCCTACGAGCAGTACTTC.